This T cell receptor beta chain was captured by sequencing in a study of Tregs in tolerant kidney transplant recipients. Whole-study context: A roughly 3-day belatacept mixed lymphocyte reaction, sometimes plus 5-day graft donor restimulation, preceded CD4+CD25+CD127- sorting.

General study findings and limits: Expanding Tregs on activated donor B cells appeared to best identify donor-specific TCRbeta clones.

Libraries were prepared by immunoSEQ multiplex PCR; TCRdb keeps only in-frame clonotypes and omits some of them. This sample has under 45,000 clones, with nearly 97% found just once. This clone was recorded only once. Its cognate antigen is unknown. This receptor was taken from a human donor in good health. Source material: Tregs from blood cultured with allogeneic cells.

The chain's CDR3 is CAWSGHSWAFF. The CDR3 bases are TGTGCCTGGAGTGGTCACTCCTGGGCTTTCTTT. This rearrangement joins TRBV30 to TRBJ1-1; D is unclear. Germline V gives CDR1 GTSNPN, CDR2 SVGIG (reference sequence). The V gene lost 1 base and the J gene lost 11 bases, with 11 bases spanning the gap. CDR3 length: 11 residues. Full variable domain (remainder filled in from reference TRBV30 and TRBJ1-1): SQTIHQWPATLVQPVGSPLSLECTVEGTSNPNLYWYRQAAGRGLQLLFYSVGIGQISSEVPQNLSASRPQDRQFILSSKKLLLSDSGFYLCAWSGHSWAFFGQGTRLTVV.